The 30 T cell receptor beta chains given below trace back to one sample, sequenced in a study of T cell responses to AZD1222 COVID-19 vaccine. The assay was immunoSEQ multiplex PCR, and TCRdb's table has in-frame clones only and misses some. The sample shows nearly 110,000 clones, 90% of them seen only once. The sequencing here drew on peripheral blood, taken on day 0 of AZD1222 vaccination. These receptors came from an adult in good health.

This clone came up once. V usage is TRBV10-2 and J usage is TRBJ2-3; D is tentatively TRBD1 or TRBD2 (5 bases each). With 0 bases removed from V and 0 bases from J, the gap between germline ends came to 13 bases. This CDR3 region has 17 residues. CDR1 and CDR2 from the germline V gene are WSHSY and SAAADI. The CDR3 coding sequence is TGCGCCAGCAGTGAGTCGGGACGGCCGACTAGCACAGATACGCAGTATTTT. Its protein is CASSESGRPTSTDTQYF.

This clone was recorded only once. This rearrangement joins TRBV6-1 to TRBJ1-1; D is perhaps TRBD1 (5 bases). The CDR3 consists of 14 residues. The V and J ends lost 3 bases and 1 base respectively, with 9 bases between them. Per germline, CDR1 MNHNS and CDR2 SASEGT. CDR3 region: CASSDRGGNTEAFF. CDR3 DNA: TGTGCCAGCAGTGATAGGGGTGGGAACACTGAAGCTTTCTTT.

The chain uses TRBV9 and TRBJ1-4; 8 bases fit TRBD1. The CDR3 sequence is 15 residues long. The junction had 6 bases not matched to a gene; V was cut back by 3 bases and J by 5 bases. Germline V gene sequence: CDR1 SGDLS, CDR2 YYNGEE. Here the CDR3 DNA reads TGTGCCAGCAGCGCGTTCCAGGGGGCCAATGAAAAACTGTTTTTT. Its translation is CASSAFQGANEKLFF.

This clone appeared a single time. The chain recombines TRBV19 with TRBJ1-2; D ambiguous. Per the germline V gene, CDR1 is LNHDA and CDR2 is SQIVND (reference sequence). The CDR3 is made up of 10 amino acids. The germline V and J ends were trimmed by 4 bases and 11 bases, with 8 bases remaining between them. The CDR3 DNA reads TGTGCCAGTAGTAAAGGAGTTTACACCTTC. Amino acids: CASSKGVYTF.

The chain has TRBV12-3 or TRBV12-4 and TRBJ1-1, with 9 nucleotides matching TRBD1. Losses at the gene ends were 6 bases for V and 6 bases for J; bases not matched to a gene: 5. This CDR3 comprises 13 residues. The CDR3 coding sequence is TGTGCCAGCAGCGGACAGGGGTCGGCTGAAGCTTTCTTT. Protein: CASSGQGSAEAFF.

The V call is TRBV19, the J call TRBJ1-1; D is unclear. V was shortened by 8 bases and J by 9 bases, with 25 bases between the two germline ends. The CDR3 length is 15 residues. Germline lookup yields CDR1 LNHDA and CDR2 SQIVND (reference sequence). The DNA of the CDR3 is TGTGCCAGTGCCCGGGAAGGGCTCCCCATCGGTCAAGCTTTCTTT. It codes for CASAREGLPIGQAFF.

This rearrangement joins TRBV7-8 to TRBJ2-7; D is unresolved. Trimming removed 4 bases at V and 6 bases at J, with 10 bases between. CDR3 length: 12 residues. Per germline, CDR1 SGHVS and CDR2 FQNEAQ. The CDR3 sequence is CASSSDTREQYF. The CDR3 DNA sequence: TGTGCCAGCAGCTCGGATACTCGCGAGCAGTACTTC.

This chain links TRBV18 with TRBJ2-4; D call uncertain. The CDR3 has 14 residues. Germline loops: CDR1 KGHSH, CDR2 LQKENI. V gave up 3 bases and J gave up 7 bases, with 13 bases separating them. This CDR3 is CASSPDQAGNIQYF. CDR3 bases: TGTGCCAGCTCACCTGACCAGGCTGGGAACATTCAGTACTTC.

J is TRBJ1-5 and V is TRBV4-3; 10 bases align to TRBD1. The length of the CDR3 is 20 residues. The V gene's germline CDR1 is LGHNA and CDR2 YSLEER. The J segment lost 0 bases and the V segment lost 4 bases, leaving 15 bases of the junction unmatched. The CDR3: CASSPDLPDRGAASNQPQHF. As DNA, the CDR3 is TGCGCCAGCAGCCCAGATTTACCGGACAGGGGGGCAGCTAGCAATCAGCCCCAGCATTTT.

This chain connects TRBV5-1 to TRBJ2-2; 7 bases align to TRBD2. The CDR3 loop spans 15 amino acids. V trimming: 0 bases; J trimming: 3 bases; junction bases outside the gene matches: 2. Germline CDR1 is SGHRS and CDR2 is YFSETQ. This CDR3 is CASSLAGGDTGELFF. In nucleotides, the CDR3 is TGCGCCAGCAGCTTGGCGGGAGGAGACACCGGGGAGCTGTTTTTT. The full variable domain, in which reference TRBV5-1 and TRBJ2-2 provide the parts outside the CDR3, is KAGVTQTPRYLIKTRGQQVTLSCSPISGHRSVSWYQQTPGQGLQFLFEYFSETQRNKGNFPGRFSGRQFSNSRSEMNVSTLELGDSALYLCASSLAGGDTGELFFGEGSRLTVL.

V gene TRBV5-1 combines with J gene TRBJ1-4; 8 bases align to TRBD1. The CDR3 loop spans 15 amino acids. Germline V gives CDR1 SGHRS, CDR2 YFSETQ. V lost 1 base to trimming and J lost 7 bases; unmatched junction nucleotides: 6. CDR3 in DNA: TGCGCCAGCAGCTTGACTAGTGACAGGGGTGAAAAACTGTTTTTT. Its translation: CASSLTSDRGEKLFF.

The chain links TRBV7-3 to TRBJ2-2; D unclear. This CDR3 contains 15 residues. V lost 4 bases to trimming and J lost 6 bases, with 15 bases between them. Germline V lookup: CDR1 SGHTA, CDR2 FQGTGA. For the CDR3, the DNA is TGTGCCAGCAGCTCCCGCGGCGCGGTGTCCGGGGAGCTGTTTTTT. Protein: CASSSRGAVSGELFF.

The V and J genes are TRBV29-1 and TRBJ1-4; D is possibly TRBD1 (5 bases). The germline CDR1 and CDR2 sequences are SQVTM and ANQGSEA. V was pared by 0 bases and J by 10 bases, with 15 bases between. The CDR3 contains 14 residues. The CDR3 region is CSVEDQAGQGKLFF. CDR3 nucleotides: TGCAGCGTTGAAGATCAGGCAGGGCAAGGAAAACTGTTTTTT. The whole variable domain, filled in from reference TRBV29-1 and TRBJ1-4, reads SAVISQKPSRDICQRGTSLTIQCQVDSQVTMMFWYRQQPGQSLTLIATANQGSEATYESGFVIDKFPISRPNLTFSTLTVSNMSPEDSSIYLCSVEDQAGQGKLFFGSGTQLSVL.

The gene calls are TRBV7-2 and TRBJ2-3; D remains ambiguous. This CDR3 has 15 amino acids. V lost 5 bases and J 2 bases, leaving 14 bases between the germline ends. Germline V lookup: CDR1 SGHTA, CDR2 FQGNSA. In DNA, the CDR3 is TGTGCCAGCAGCCCCTTCTCTGTGGACACAGATACGCAGTATTTT. Translation gives CASSPFSVDTDTQYF. Based on the CDR3 plus reference TRBV7-2 and TRBJ2-3, the full variable domain is GAGVSQSPSNKVTEKGKDVELRCDPISGHTALYWYRQSLGQGLEFLIYFQGNSAPDKSGLPSDRFSAERTGGSVSTLTIQRTQQEDSAVYLCASSPFSVDTDTQYFGPGTRLTVL.

The chain has TRBV21-1 and TRBJ1-5; the table's D call TRBD1 went unverified against the DNA. TRBV21-1 is marked as a pseudogene. The CDR3 is 15 amino acids. CDR3 region: CASSSPGQGLQPQHF. In nucleotides, the CDR3 is TGTGCCAGCAGCAGCCCGGGACAGGGTCTTCAGCCCCAGCATTTT.

J is TRBJ1-4 and V is TRBV5-8; 9 nucleotides align to TRBD1. The CDR3 has 14 residues. CDR1 and CDR2 from the germline V gene are SGHTS and YDEGEE. V shed 4 bases, J shed 6 bases, and the junction held 4 bases outside the gene matches. The CDR3 DNA reads TGTGCCAGCAGCGCAAGGACAGGGGATGAAAAACTGTTTTTT. Translation gives CASSARTGDEKLFF. The full variable domain, with the rest looked up from reference TRBV5-8 and TRBJ1-4, is EAGVTQSPTHLIKTRGQQATLRCSPISGHTSVYWYQQALGLGLQFLLWYDEGEERNRGNFPPRFSGRQFPNYSSELNVNALELEDSALYLCASSARTGDEKLFFGSGTQLSVL.

The count of this clone is one. The CDR3 DNA follows: TGCGCCAGCAGCCAAGCCAGAAACCAAGAGACCCAGTACTTC. As protein: CASSQARNQETQYF. The V call is TRBV4-1, the J call TRBJ2-5; D not resolved. This CDR3 spans 14 amino acids. CDR1 MGHRA and CDR2 YSYEKL come from the germline V gene. Between the trimmed V and J ends, which lost 1 base and 0 bases, there was a span of 6 bases.

The chain links TRBV28 to TRBJ2-6, with D perhaps matching TRBD2 (5 bases). Germline CDR1 MDHEN, CDR2 SYDVKM. This CDR3 is 17 amino acids long. The V and J ends lost 3 bases and 0 bases respectively, with 12 bases between them. This CDR3 is CASSFGSSYSGANVLTF. CDR3 sequence (DNA): TGTGCCAGCAGTTTTGGGAGCTCGTACTCTGGGGCCAACGTCCTGACTTTC.

J is TRBJ2-1 and V is TRBV27; TRBD2 agrees at 7 bases. CDR3 length: 16 amino acids. CDR1 and CDR2 (germline): MNHEY, SMNVEV (reference sequence). The ends lost 7 bases at V and 4 bases at J; junction bases unmatched: 13. The CDR3 DNA is TGTGCCAGCAAACCCCCTTGGGGAGCGGGATACAATGAGCAGTTCTTC. Protein sequence: CASKPPWGAGYNEQFF.

In its sample, this clone was seen many times. The CDR3 protein is CASSPQGTGGSYEQYF. CDR3 DNA: TGTGCCAGCTCACCACAGGGGACAGGGGGCTCCTACGAGCAGTACTTC. The chain is built from TRBV18 and TRBJ2-7; 11 nucleotides agree with TRBD1. After removal of 1 base from V and 0 bases from J, the junction contained 2 bases not matched to a gene. This CDR3 has 16 residues. From germline, CDR1 is KGHSH and CDR2 LQKENI.

The chain has TRBV5-6 and TRBJ2-7; either TRBD1 or TRBD2 may fit D (5 bases each). CDR3 length equals 12 residues. Trimming took 3 bases from V and 4 from J, leaving 8 bases between them. Germline CDR1 reads SGHDT; CDR2 reads YYEEEE. CDR3 nucleotides: TGTGCCAGCAGCTCGAGGGGTTACGAGCAGTACTTC. The encoded protein is CASSSRGYEQYF.

V and J are TRBV29-1 and TRBJ1-5, with a weak D call TRBD1 (5 bases). V shed 3 bases and J shed 1 base, with 13 bases lying between them. CDR1 is SQVTM and CDR2 is ANQGSEA in the germline V gene. The CDR3 runs 15 residues. The CDR3 is CSVEGPSDSNQPQHF. Written as DNA, the CDR3 is TGCAGCGTTGAGGGGCCATCTGACAGCAATCAGCCCCAGCATTTT.

This clone was recorded once. The chain carries TRBV5-4 and TRBJ1-6; no clear D. The ends were cut back, 4 bases at V and 4 bases at J, with 15 bases in the middle. In germline, CDR1 is SGHNT, CDR2 YYREEE (reference sequence). There are 16 residues in the CDR3. DNA for the CDR3: TGTGCCAGCAGCGCGAGCAATTCTTTTTATAATTCACCCCTCCACTTT. This sequence encodes CASSASNSFYNSPLHF.

The chain uses TRBV11-2 and TRBJ1-1; D is ambiguous. The CDR3 loop spans 13 amino acids. V gave up 5 bases and J gave up 0 bases, with 7 bases separating them. The V gene's germline CDR1 is SGHAT and CDR2 FQNNGV. CDR3 nucleotides: TGTGCCAGCAGCCTGCTATTGAACACTGAAGCTTTCTTT. The encoded protein is CASSLLLNTEAFF.

The chain carries TRBV5-1 and TRBJ1-1, with D unclear. V was pared by 4 bases and J by 1 base, with 8 bases between. Germline loops: CDR1 SGHRS, CDR2 YFSETQ. This CDR3 has 13 residues. The CDR3 loop reads CASSLGPNTEAFF. The CDR3 nucleotides read TGCGCCAGCAGCCTAGGACCGAACACTGAAGCTTTCTTT.

The chain carries TRBV9 and TRBJ2-1; D is possibly TRBD2 (6 bases). There are 16 residues in the CDR3. CDR1 SGDLS and CDR2 YYNGEE come from the germline V gene. V was pared by 0 bases and J by 3 bases, with 13 bases between. The DNA for the CDR3 is TGTGCCAGCAGCGTAGGGCCTAGCGCCAACTACAATGAGCAGTTCTTC. Its protein is CASSVGPSANYNEQFF.

The chain is built from TRBV3-1 (or the pseudogene TRBV3-2) and TRBJ1-4; possibly TRBD1 for D (5 bases). The V gene lost 1 base and the J gene lost 13 bases, with 7 bases spanning the gap. CDR3 size: 11 residues. CDR1 LGHDT and CDR2 YNNKEL come from the germline V gene (reference sequence). CDR3 loop: CASSQGGLLFF. CDR3 nucleotide sequence: TGTGCCAGCAGCCAAGGGGGGTTACTGTTTTTT.

This clone has just one count. This chain uses TRBV6-5 with TRBJ1-1, with D perhaps matching TRBD1 (5 bases). This CDR3 contains 14 residues. Germline CDR1 reads MNHEY; CDR2 reads SVGAGI. The ends were cut back, 2 bases at V and 5 bases at J, with 12 bases in the middle. CDR3 region: CASSYAWGGTEAFF. CDR3 nucleotides: TGTGCCAGCAGTTACGCCTGGGGGGGTACTGAAGCTTTCTTT.

This chain uses TRBV12-3 or TRBV12-4 with TRBJ1-2; D is uncertain. Trimming stripped 4 bases from V and 6 bases from J, with 6 bases between. This CDR3 contains 11 residues. The CDR3 DNA reads TGTGCCAGCAGTTCTGAGGATGGCTACACCTTC. The encoded protein is CASSSEDGYTF.

The chain joins TRBV6-5 to TRBJ2-1; D possibly uses TRBD1 or TRBD2 (5 bases each). CDR1 is MNHEY and CDR2 is SVGAGI in the germline V gene. V lost 8 bases and J lost 5, with 16 bases in between. The CDR3 contains 14 residues. The CDR3 DNA follows: TGTGCCAGCTCAACCCGGGACGCAAACAATGAGCAGTTCTTC. Translated: CASSTRDANNEQFF.